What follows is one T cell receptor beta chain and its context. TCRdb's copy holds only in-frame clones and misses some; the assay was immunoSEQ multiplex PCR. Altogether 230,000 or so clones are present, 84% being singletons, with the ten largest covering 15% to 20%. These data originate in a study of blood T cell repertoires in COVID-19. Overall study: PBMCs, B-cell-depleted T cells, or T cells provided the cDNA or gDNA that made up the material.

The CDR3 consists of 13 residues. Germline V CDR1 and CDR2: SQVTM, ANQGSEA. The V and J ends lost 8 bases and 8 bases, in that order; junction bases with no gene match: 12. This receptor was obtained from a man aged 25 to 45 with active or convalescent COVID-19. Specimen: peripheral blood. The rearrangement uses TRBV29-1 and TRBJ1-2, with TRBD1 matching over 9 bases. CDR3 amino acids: CSSSGGQGGGYTF. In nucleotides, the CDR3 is TGCAGCTCTTCCGGGGGACAGGGCGGCGGCTACACCTTC.